This T cell receptor (beta chain) was captured by sequencing in a study of beta chain features in type 1 diabetes. CD4+ naive, central memory, regulatory and stem cell-like memory cells were sorted via CD45RO/CCR7/CD25/CD127/CD95/CD27. Expressed TCRB transcripts got sequenced, as all isolated RNA was reverse transcribed. About 3.57 million reads per sample were averaged for naive, central memory and regulatory samples. Only in-frame clones appear in the TCRdb table, and some are missing; sequencing was by immunoSEQ multiplex PCR. The sample lists about 130,000 clones, about a tenth occurring once. This clone occurred many times. The antigen remains unidentified. Overall study results and limits: Type 1 diabetes patients had fewer VDJ junction insertions and more deletions. Sequencing of cDNA might inflate the share of cells that strongly express TCR.

The V and J ends lost 5 bases and 3 bases, in that order; junction bases with no gene match: 16. The CDR3 sequence is 18 residues long. The chain couples TRBV23-1 to TRBJ2-7; 10 bases are shared with TRBD1. TRBV23-1 carries the ORF label, with uncertain function. The clonotype comes from a man younger than 30 in good health. Source material: central memory CD4+ T cells from blood. Here the CDR3 reads CASSITEPPGQGIYEQYF. DNA for the CDR3: TGCGCCAGCAGTATCACTGAGCCCCCGGGACAGGGGATCTACGAGCAGTACTTC.